Here is one T cell receptor (beta chain) with its context. This sample stems from a study of blood T cell repertoires in COVID-19. Trimming pared 9 bases from V and 2 bases from J, leaving 16 bases between. Germline CDR1 and CDR2: MDHEN and SYDVKM. CDR3 length equals 14 residues. Clones were sequenced by immunoSEQ multiplex PCR, and TCRdb holds only the in-frame ones, with some missing. The data contain about 360,000 clones, approximately 87% of them seen just once; the ten biggest clones take up approximately 1.2%. Sequenced material: PBMCs or T cells enriched from blood (not recorded which). The receptor's source is a man under 40 who had recovered from COVID-19. The chain has TRBV28 and TRBJ1-1; unclear D gene. The CDR3 spells CASLWAGLNTEAFF. CDR3 DNA sequence: TGTGCCAGTCTTTGGGCGGGATTAAACACTGAAGCTTTCTTT.